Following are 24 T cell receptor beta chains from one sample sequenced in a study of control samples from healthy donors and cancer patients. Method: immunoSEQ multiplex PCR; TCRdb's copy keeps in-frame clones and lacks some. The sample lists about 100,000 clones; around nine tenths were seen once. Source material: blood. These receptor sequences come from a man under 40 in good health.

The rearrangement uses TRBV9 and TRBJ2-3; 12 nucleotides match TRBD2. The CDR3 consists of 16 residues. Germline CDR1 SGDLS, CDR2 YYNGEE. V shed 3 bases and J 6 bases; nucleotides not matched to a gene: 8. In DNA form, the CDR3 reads TGTGCCAGCAGCGAAAGACTAGCGGGAGTTTCGGATACGCAGTATTTT. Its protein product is CASSERLAGVSDTQYF.

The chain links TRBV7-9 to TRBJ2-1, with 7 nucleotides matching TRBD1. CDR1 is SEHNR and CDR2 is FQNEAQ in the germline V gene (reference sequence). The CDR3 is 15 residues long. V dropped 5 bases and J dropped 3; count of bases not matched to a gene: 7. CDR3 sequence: CASSPGDSYYNEQFF. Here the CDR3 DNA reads TGTGCCAGCAGCCCAGGGGACAGCTACTACAATGAGCAGTTCTTC.

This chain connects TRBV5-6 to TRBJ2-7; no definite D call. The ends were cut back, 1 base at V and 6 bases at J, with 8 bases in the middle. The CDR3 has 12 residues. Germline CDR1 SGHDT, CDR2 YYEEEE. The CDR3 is CASSLTPSEQYF. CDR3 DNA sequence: TGTGCCAGCAGCTTGACTCCGTCCGAGCAGTACTTC.

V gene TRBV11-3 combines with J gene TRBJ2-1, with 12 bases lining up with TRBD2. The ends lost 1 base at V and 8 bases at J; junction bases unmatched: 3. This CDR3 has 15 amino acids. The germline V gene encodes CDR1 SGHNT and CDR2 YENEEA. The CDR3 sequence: CASSLGLAGVDEQFF. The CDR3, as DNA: TGTGCCAGCAGCTTAGGACTAGCGGGAGTCGATGAGCAGTTCTTC.

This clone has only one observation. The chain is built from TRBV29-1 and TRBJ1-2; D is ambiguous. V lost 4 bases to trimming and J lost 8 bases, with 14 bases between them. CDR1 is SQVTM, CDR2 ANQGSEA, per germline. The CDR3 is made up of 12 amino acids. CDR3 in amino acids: CSVVSGIWGYTF. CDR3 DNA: TGCAGCGTTGTTTCCGGGATTTGGGGCTACACCTTC.

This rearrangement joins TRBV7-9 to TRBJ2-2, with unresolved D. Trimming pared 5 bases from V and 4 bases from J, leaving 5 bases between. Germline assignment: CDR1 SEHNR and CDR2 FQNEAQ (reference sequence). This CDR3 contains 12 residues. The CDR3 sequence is CASSPGTGELFF. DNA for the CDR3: TGTGCCAGCAGCCCCGGCACCGGGGAGCTGTTTTTT.

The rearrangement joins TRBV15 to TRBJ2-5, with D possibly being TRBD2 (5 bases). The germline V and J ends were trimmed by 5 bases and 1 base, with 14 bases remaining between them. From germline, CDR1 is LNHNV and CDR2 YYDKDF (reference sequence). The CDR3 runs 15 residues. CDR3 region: CATSLYAGGQETQYF. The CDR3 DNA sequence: TGTGCCACCAGCCTCTACGCGGGCGGCCAAGAGACCCAGTACTTC.

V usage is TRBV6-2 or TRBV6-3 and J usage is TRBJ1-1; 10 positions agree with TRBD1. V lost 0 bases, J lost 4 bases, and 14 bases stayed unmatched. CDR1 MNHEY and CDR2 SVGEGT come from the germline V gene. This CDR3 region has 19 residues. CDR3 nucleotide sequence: TGTGCCAGCAGTTACTCGGGGTTCCGGGACAGGGGAATAGCCACTGAAGCTTTCTTT. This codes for CASSYSGFRDRGIATEAFF.

The CDR3 sequence is CASSPQTGTEAFF. The DNA of the CDR3 is TGTGCCAGCAGCCCCCAGACAGGGACTGAAGCTTTCTTT. This chain uses TRBV11-2 with TRBJ1-1, with TRBD1 matching 7 bases. This CDR3 has 13 amino acids. CDR1 and CDR2 (germline): SGHAT, FQNNGV. J lost 5 bases, V lost 5 bases, and 5 bases had no gene match.

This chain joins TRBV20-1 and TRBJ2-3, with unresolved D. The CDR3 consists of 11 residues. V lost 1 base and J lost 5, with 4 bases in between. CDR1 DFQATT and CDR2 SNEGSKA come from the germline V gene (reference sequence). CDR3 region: CSARVVDTQYF. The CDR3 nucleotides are TGCAGTGCTAGAGTGGTAGATACGCAGTATTTT.

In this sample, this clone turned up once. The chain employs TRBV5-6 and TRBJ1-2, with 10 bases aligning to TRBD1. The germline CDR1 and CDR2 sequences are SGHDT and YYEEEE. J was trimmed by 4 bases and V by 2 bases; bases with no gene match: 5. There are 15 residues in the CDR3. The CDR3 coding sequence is TGTGCCAGCAGCTTACGGGACAGGGGACCCTATGGCTACACCTTC. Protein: CASSLRDRGPYGYTF.

The CDR3 reads CASSSLRQGRTDTQYF. The CDR3 DNA reads TGTGCCAGCAGTTCCCTCCGACAGGGGCGCACAGATACGCAGTATTTT. V usage is TRBV14 and J usage is TRBJ2-3, with 8 bases aligning to TRBD1. The trim removed 6 bases at V and 1 base at J, leaving 9 bases unmatched. Germline V gene sequence: CDR1 SGHDN, CDR2 FVKESK. This CDR3 region has 16 residues.

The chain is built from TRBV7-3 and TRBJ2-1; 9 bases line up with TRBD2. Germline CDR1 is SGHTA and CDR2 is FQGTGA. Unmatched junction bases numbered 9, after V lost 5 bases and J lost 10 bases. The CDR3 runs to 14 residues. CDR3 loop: CASSLSASGTEQFF. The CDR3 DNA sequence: TGTGCCAGCAGCCTGTCGGCTAGCGGGACGGAGCAGTTCTTC.

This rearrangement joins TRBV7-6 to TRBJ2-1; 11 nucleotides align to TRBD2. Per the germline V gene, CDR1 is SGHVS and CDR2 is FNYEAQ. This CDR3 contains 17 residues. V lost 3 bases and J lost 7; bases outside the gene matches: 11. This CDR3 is CASSFGVAGGPENEQFF. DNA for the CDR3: TGTGCCAGCAGCTTTGGGGTAGCGGGAGGGCCTGAAAATGAGCAGTTCTTC.

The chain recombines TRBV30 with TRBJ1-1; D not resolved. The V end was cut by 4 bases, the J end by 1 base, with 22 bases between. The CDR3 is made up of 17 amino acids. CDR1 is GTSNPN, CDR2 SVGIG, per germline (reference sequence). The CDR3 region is CAWTPYRSAAKNTEAFF. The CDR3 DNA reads TGTGCCTGGACCCCTTATCGCTCAGCCGCAAAGAACACTGAAGCTTTCTTT.

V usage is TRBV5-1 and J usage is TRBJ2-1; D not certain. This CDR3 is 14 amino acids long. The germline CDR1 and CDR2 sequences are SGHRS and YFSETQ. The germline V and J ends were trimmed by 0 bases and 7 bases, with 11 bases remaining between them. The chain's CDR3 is CASSLVGPENEQFF. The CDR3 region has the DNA TGCGCCAGCAGCTTGGTCGGGCCAGAGAATGAGCAGTTCTTC.

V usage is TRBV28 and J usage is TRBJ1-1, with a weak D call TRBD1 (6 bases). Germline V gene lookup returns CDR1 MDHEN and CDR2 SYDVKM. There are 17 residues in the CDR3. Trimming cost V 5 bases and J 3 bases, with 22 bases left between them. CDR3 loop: CASSPMDRLGSDTEAFF. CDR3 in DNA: TGTGCCAGCAGTCCTATGGACAGACTGGGGTCGGACACTGAAGCTTTCTTT.

CDR3 protein: CASSDSFFWETQYF. In nucleotides, the CDR3 is TGTGCCAGCAGTGACTCGTTTTTTTGGGAGACCCAGTACTTC. This chain connects TRBV6-4 to TRBJ2-5; no clear D. The germline V and J ends were trimmed by 0 bases and 5 bases, with 10 bases remaining between them. This CDR3 comprises 14 residues. CDR1 is MRHNA and CDR2 is SNTAGT in the germline V gene.

CDR3 sequence: CASSLYPGGKRDTGELFF. The CDR3 DNA is TGTGCCAGCAGCTTATACCCCGGGGGAAAGCGGGACACCGGGGAGCTGTTTTTT. The rearrangement joins TRBV7-3 to TRBJ2-2; D is perhaps TRBD2 (6 bases). Trimming left V 2 bases short and J 3 bases short, with 19 bases between. The CDR3 spans 18 residues. The germline gives CDR1 SGHTA, CDR2 FQGTGA.

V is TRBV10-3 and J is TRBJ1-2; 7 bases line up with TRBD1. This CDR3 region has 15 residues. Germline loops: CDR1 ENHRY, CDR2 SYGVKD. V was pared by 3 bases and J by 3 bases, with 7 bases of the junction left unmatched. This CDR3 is CAISDLGGFDYGYTF. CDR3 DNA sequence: TGTGCCATCAGTGACTTAGGGGGCTTCGACTATGGCTACACCTTC.

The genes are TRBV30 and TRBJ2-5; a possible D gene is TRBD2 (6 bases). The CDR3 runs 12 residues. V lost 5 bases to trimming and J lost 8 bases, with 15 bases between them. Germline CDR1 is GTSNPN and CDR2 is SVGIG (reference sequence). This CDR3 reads CAWVRPGVTQYF. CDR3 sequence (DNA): TGTGCCTGGGTACGACCGGGGGTAACCCAGTACTTC. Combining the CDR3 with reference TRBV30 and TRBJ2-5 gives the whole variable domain SQTIHQWPATLVQPVGSPLSLECTVEGTSNPNLYWYRQAAGRGLQLLFYSVGIGQISSEVPQNLSASRPQDRQFILSSKKLLLSDSGFYLCAWVRPGVTQYFGPGTRLLVL.

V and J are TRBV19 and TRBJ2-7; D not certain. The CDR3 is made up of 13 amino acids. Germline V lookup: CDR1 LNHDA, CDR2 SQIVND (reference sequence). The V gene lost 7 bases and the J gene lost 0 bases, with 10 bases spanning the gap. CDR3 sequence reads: CASKGPFSYEQYF. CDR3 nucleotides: TGTGCCAGTAAAGGGCCGTTCTCCTACGAGCAGTACTTC.

In DNA, the CDR3 is TGTGCCAGCAGATCGGGGCGGGAGGGCGTTGAGAATGAGCAGTTCTTC. This sequence encodes CASRSGREGVENEQFF. The chain is built from TRBV7-3 and TRBJ2-1; 9 nucleotides align to TRBD2. Germline assignment: CDR1 SGHTA and CDR2 FQGTGA. The CDR3 sequence is 16 residues long. Germline trimming cut 6 bases from V and 7 bases from J; bases unmatched to any gene: 13.

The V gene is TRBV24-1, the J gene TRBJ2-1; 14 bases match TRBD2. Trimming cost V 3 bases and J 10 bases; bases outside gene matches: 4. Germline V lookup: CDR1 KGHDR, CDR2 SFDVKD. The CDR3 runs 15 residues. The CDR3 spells CATSDPGLAGVEQFF. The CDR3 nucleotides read TGTGCCACCAGTGATCCGGGACTAGCGGGAGTGGAGCAGTTCTTC.